These 8 T cell receptor beta chains were all obtained from the same sample, sequenced in a study of CXCR3-negative and CXCR3-positive naive CD8 T cells. The TRB libraries of cDNA were built by UMI-labeled 5' RACE. No DNA is given; TCRdb re-called the 5' RACE reads and lists each CDR3 protein once. The clone table shows tens of thousands of distinct CDR3 sequences, with the ten largest holding roughly 15%. The sequenced material came from memory CD8+ T cells from blood. All receptors derive from a human donor in good health. Some clones in this sample may be carry-over from other donors' samples.

The CDR3 loop reads CATSQTPTDTQYF. The gene calls are TRBV15 and TRBJ2-3. Germline CDR1 reads LNHNV; CDR2 reads YYDKDF (reference sequence). The CDR3 is 13 residues long.

This clonotype is classed as medium-sized by frequency. This chain links TRBV4-3 with TRBJ1-5; absent DNA, TCRdb's TRBD1 call cannot be checked. This CDR3 has 15 residues. Looked up from germline, CDR1 is LGHNA and CDR2 is YSLEER. CDR3 protein: CASSLLPGGNQPQHF.

The genes are TRBV7-3 and TRBJ2-1. The germline gives CDR1 SGHTA, CDR2 FQGTGA. The CDR3 is 14 residues long. CDR3: CASSLSPMGNEQFF.

The V gene is TRBV4-3, the J gene TRBJ2-7. The CDR3 totals 16 residues. CDR1 is LGHNA, CDR2 YSLEER, per germline. CDR3: CASSQATADSSYKQYF.

This chain connects TRBV7-9 to TRBJ2-1. Germline V gene data show CDR1 as SEHNR and CDR2 as FQNEAQ (reference sequence). The CDR3 totals 16 residues. CDR3 loop: CASSLALGRSHNEQFF.

Judged by frequency, this clonotype is medium-sized. The genes are TRBV6-4 and TRBJ2-3; TCRdb lists TRBD2, though no DNA is available to test this call. In germline, CDR1 is MRHNA, CDR2 SNTAGT. The CDR3 is 14 amino acids. CDR3 sequence: CASSGGGATDTQYF.

The rearrangement links TRBV3-1 to TRBJ2-1; TCRdb's D call, TRBD2, is unchecked because there is no DNA. The CDR3 spans 17 residues. Germline CDR1 and CDR2: LGHDT and YNNKEL (reference sequence). The chain's CDR3 is CASSQEGTSGGYNEQFF.

The V and J genes are TRBV5-5 and TRBJ2-3; TCRdb's D gene call, TRBD1, goes unchecked for lack of DNA. Germline V gives CDR1 SGHKS, CDR2 YYEKEE (reference sequence). The CDR3 runs 15 residues. The CDR3 sequence is CASSLDRGPVDTQYF. The full variable domain, rest sourced from reference TRBV5-5 and TRBJ2-3, is DAGVTQSPTHLIKTRGQQVTLRCSPISGHKSVSWYQQVLGQGPQFIFQYYEKEERGRGNFPDRFSARQFPNYSSELNVNALLLGDSALYLCASSLDRGPVDTQYFGPGTRLTVL.